These 22 T cell receptor beta chains share one sample of origin, sequenced in a study of blood T cells in healthy people across ages. Primers used in a second PCR of roughly 6 to 11 cycles were a sample-barcoded 5' primer and a J-beta primer mix. TCRdb ran MiXCR on the 5' RACE reads and lists one entry per CDR3 protein. Of 1.5 million to 2 million distinct CDR3 sequences in the sample, roughly 49% were seen once. The material sequenced was blood. These receptors came from a woman aged 40 to 55 in good health.

This clonotype came up once. The rearrangement uses TRBV20-1 and TRBJ1-2, with D possibly TRBD1 on 5 matching bases. The CDR3 totals 12 residues. Germline CDR1 DFQATT, CDR2 SNEGSKA (reference sequence). Trimming stripped 6 bases from V and 8 bases from J, with 16 bases between. The chain's CDR3 is CSALAGRDGYTF. Written as DNA, the CDR3 is TGCAGTGCGTTAGCAGGGCGGGACGGCTACACCTTC.

Remarks on this clonotype: At one end the junction does not follow the germline gene, possibly because of a read error. This chain uses TRBV6-2 or TRBV6-3 with TRBJ2-1; 7 bases are shared with TRBD2. Germline V CDR1 and CDR2: MNHEY, SVGEGT. The CDR3 runs 13 residues. CDR3 protein: CASSYRDYNERFF. CDR3 sequence (DNA): TGTGCCAGCAGTTACCGGGACTACAATGAGCGGTTCTTC.

This chain connects TRBV4-1 to TRBJ2-7; 7 positions match TRBD2. The germline gives CDR1 MGHRA, CDR2 YSYEKL. Trimming removed 4 bases from V and 1 base from J; junction bases left unmatched: 10. This CDR3 has 16 amino acids. The CDR3 coding sequence is TGCGCCAGCAGCCCCCGGGGGGACGGGCAATCCTACGAGCAGTACTTC. Amino acid sequence: CASSPRGDGQSYEQYF.

The genes are TRBV6-2 or TRBV6-3 and TRBJ2-7; 11 bases map to TRBD1. J gave up 1 base and V 6 bases, and 5 bases lay outside the gene matches. The CDR3 is 15 amino acids. Germline V gene sequence: CDR1 MNHEY, CDR2 SVGEGT. CDR3 DNA: TGTGCCAGCAGAAGGGACAGGGGGGGGTCCTACGAGCAGTACTTC. Its translation: CASRRDRGGSYEQYF.

This clonotype was seen a handful of times. The chain joins TRBV6-5 to TRBJ2-3, with 7 bases matching TRBD2. The CDR3 has 15 residues. J was trimmed by 2 bases and V by 3 bases; bases with no gene match: 5. Looked up from germline, CDR1 is MNHEY and CDR2 is SVGAGI. The CDR3 sequence is CASSYRTSHTDTQYF. The CDR3 DNA sequence: TGTGCCAGCAGTTATAGGACTAGTCACACAGATACGCAGTATTTT.

This sequence joins TRBV2 and TRBJ1-2; D may be TRBD1 (6 bases). Germline lookup yields CDR1 SNHLY and CDR2 FYNNEI. V was clipped by 8 bases and J by 2 bases, with 6 bases between them. There are 11 residues in the CDR3. The CDR3 DNA reads as TGTGCCAGCGGACAGAACTATGGCTACACCTTC. It specifies CASGQNYGYTF.

This clonotype was seen many times. This chain connects TRBV7-8 to TRBJ2-5; 14 nucleotides align to TRBD2. V was pared by 1 base and J by 4 bases, with 2 bases of the junction left unmatched. Germline V CDR1 and CDR2: SGHVS, FQNEAQ. The CDR3 consists of 16 residues. The CDR3 DNA follows: TGTGCCAGCAGCTTAGGGGGACTAGCGGGGGCAGAGACCCAGTACTTC. Translating it yields CASSLGGLAGAETQYF.

The rearrangement uses TRBV25-1 and TRBJ1-4, with D perhaps TRBD1 (5 bases). This CDR3 is 15 amino acids long. Trimming took 1 base from V and 7 from J, leaving 13 bases between them. CDR1 and CDR2 from the germline V gene are MGHDK and SYGVNS. CDR3 region: CASSESGTFIEKLFF. DNA of the CDR3: TGTGCCAGCAGTGAATCCGGGACCTTCATTGAAAAACTGTTTTTT.

The chain joins TRBV5-1 to TRBJ2-7; TRBD1 aligns across 10 bases. This CDR3 is built from 15 residues. Germline assignment: CDR1 SGHRS and CDR2 YFSETQ. V shed 2 bases, J shed 5 bases, and the junction held 7 bases outside the gene matches. The CDR3: CASSFPGQGSHEQYF. The CDR3 DNA reads TGCGCCAGCAGCTTCCCGGGACAGGGGTCCCACGAGCAGTACTTC.

The chain carries TRBV5-1 and TRBJ2-1, with TRBD1 matching over 7 bases. Germline V lookup: CDR1 SGHRS, CDR2 YFSETQ. V lost 4 bases and J lost 5; bases outside the gene matches: 12. The CDR3 contains 16 residues. CDR3 region: CASSMNPGTANNEQFF. CDR3 bases: TGCGCCAGCAGCATGAACCCCGGGACAGCCAACAATGAGCAGTTCTTC.

This chain links TRBV7-3 with TRBJ2-1; 9 bases are shared with TRBD1. The CDR3 extends over 22 amino acids. Germline V gene sequence: CDR1 SGHTA, CDR2 FQGTGA. Trimming took 2 bases from V and 0 from J; bases not matched to a gene: 20. For the CDR3, the DNA is TGTGCCAGCAGCTTACTCCCGACTACCCGTCCCGGGACAGGGATCTCCTACAATGAGCAGTTCTTC. Translation: CASSLLPTTRPGTGISYNEQFF.

This clonotype was found once. The chain joins TRBV6-2 or TRBV6-3 to TRBJ2-3; no reliable D call. CDR3 size: 14 residues. V lost 0 bases, J lost 6 bases, and 10 bases lay in between. Germline V lookup: CDR1 MNHEY, CDR2 SVGEGT. The DNA of the CDR3 is TGTGCCAGCAGTTACTCGAGCCGGACGGATACGCAGTATTTT. This gives the protein CASSYSSRTDTQYF.

The chain carries TRBV5-1 and TRBJ2-1; 10 bases are shared with TRBD2. V lost 1 base, J lost 7 bases, and 17 bases stayed unmatched. CDR1 is SGHRS and CDR2 is YFSETQ in the germline V gene. This CDR3 is 19 amino acids long. The CDR3 nucleotides read TGCGCCAGCAGCTTGCGGACTAGCGGCATCTCAGGGAGGGGAAATGAGCAGTTCTTC. Translated, it gives CASSLRTSGISGRGNEQFF.

The genes are TRBV7-2 and TRBJ1-2, with 9 bases matching TRBD1. Germline V gene data show CDR1 as SGHTA and CDR2 as FQGNSA. The CDR3 is 15 amino acids. With V trimmed by 3 bases and J by 4 bases, 6 bases remained unmatched. The chain's CDR3 is CASSLDRGIGYGYTF. In DNA, the CDR3 is TGTGCCAGCAGCTTGGACAGGGGAATCGGCTATGGCTACACCTTC. The entire variable domain, with the rest obtained from reference TRBV7-2 and TRBJ1-2, is as follows: GAGVSQSPSNKVTEKGKDVELRCDPISGHTALYWYRQSLGQGLEFLIYFQGNSAPDKSGLPSDRFSAERTGGSVSTLTIQRTQQEDSAVYLCASSLDRGIGYGYTFGSGTRLTVV.

The DNA for the CDR3 is TGTGCCAGCAGCTTAGAACCCCGGATCCTCCATGGCTACACCTTC. Protein product: CASSLEPRILHGYTF. This rearrangement joins TRBV7-9 to TRBJ1-2; D gene ambiguous. CDR3 length equals 15 residues. Germline loops: CDR1 SEHNR, CDR2 FQNEAQ (reference sequence). V was cut by 1 base and J by 6 bases, with 15 bases left in between.

This clonotype showed up just a few times. The chain employs TRBV4-3 and TRBJ2-1; 8 nucleotides align to TRBD2. Germline CDR1 LGHNA, CDR2 YSLEER. The trim removed 0 bases at V and 0 bases at J, leaving 4 bases unmatched. The CDR3 contains 17 residues. CDR3 sequence: CASSQDPLAGSYNEQFF. The DNA for the CDR3 is TGCGCCAGCAGCCAAGATCCGCTAGCGGGCTCCTACAATGAGCAGTTCTTC.

This clonotype was counted a few times. V is TRBV6-2 or TRBV6-3 and J is TRBJ1-1, with D uncertain. Per germline, CDR1 MNHEY and CDR2 SVGEGT. This CDR3 region has 13 residues. Deletions cut 7 bases from V and 0 bases from J, with 9 bases between. The CDR3 here is CASIDNLNTEAFF. CDR3 nucleotide sequence: TGTGCCAGCATTGACAATTTGAACACTGAAGCTTTCTTT.

For this clonotype: Mismatch with germline at one junction end may stem from a read error. The genes are TRBV13 and TRBJ2-1; no clear D gene. Looked up from germline, CDR1 is PRHDT and CDR2 is FYEKMQ (reference sequence). CDR3 length equals 13 residues. Written as DNA, the CDR3 is TGTGCCGGCAGCCTCGGTAGGGTGGATGAGCAGTTCTTC. This sequence encodes CAGSLGRVDEQFF.

The chain joins TRBV29-1 to TRBJ2-5, with D perhaps matching TRBD2 (6 bases). The last part of the DNA fits TRBJ2-7 better; the J call may be wrong. The CDR3 runs 13 residues. Germline-derived CDR1 and CDR2 are SQVTM and ANQGSEA. CDR3 sequence: CSVVLARSYEQYF. As DNA, the CDR3 is TGCAGCGTTGTACTAGCTCGGTCCTACGAGCAGTACTTC.

The V call is TRBV3-1, the J call TRBJ2-4, with D possibly TRBD1 on 5 matching bases. The ends were cut back, 3 bases at V and 1 base at J, with 7 bases in the middle. Germline V gene data show CDR1 as LGHDT and CDR2 as YNNKEL (reference sequence). The CDR3 covers 14 residues. CDR3 residues: CASSHTGAKNIQYF. CDR3 nucleotides: TGTGCCAGCAGCCACACAGGTGCCAAAAACATTCAGTACTTC.

The V gene is TRBV2, the J gene TRBJ2-5; D not certain. The CDR3 is made up of 13 amino acids. Per germline, CDR1 SNHLY and CDR2 FYNNEI. V was trimmed by 8 bases and J by 1 base, leaving 11 bases between them. The CDR3 coding sequence is TGTGCCAGCTTATTGGGCTTCCAAGAGACCCAGTACTTC. This sequence encodes CASLLGFQETQYF.

This clonotype occurred a few times. The chain has TRBV11-2 and TRBJ2-7; D is undetermined. V was shortened by 5 bases and J by 7 bases, with 15 bases between the two germline ends. CDR3 length equals 13 residues. CDR1 SGHAT and CDR2 FQNNGV come from the germline V gene. The CDR3 loop reads CASSGSIEWEQYF. CDR3 in DNA: TGTGCCAGCAGCGGCAGCATCGAGTGGGAGCAGTACTTC.